These 21 T cell receptor beta chains were sequenced from one sample in a study of early stage breast cancer tumors (dated by TCRdb to between 2016 and 2019). The library was prepared using the immunoSEQ multiplex PCR assay. The source is immuneACCESS, and TCRdb retained only in-frame sequences with V and J called. Part of the clones is not carried over; for the studies checked, unresolved V genes explain less than half of this, and the remainder is unexplained. The sample table lists 50,000 or so clones, roughly 84% of them with a count of one. The biggest ten clones account for more than 1.1% of the sample. The sequencing input was blood. The receptors originated from a person aged 45 to 59 with breast cancer.

The rearrangement links TRBV19 to TRBJ2-1; TRBD2 aligns across 8 bases. CDR1 and CDR2 from the germline V gene are LNHDA and SQIVND (reference sequence). The CDR3 is 16 residues long. Trimming cost V 3 bases and J 2 bases; bases outside gene matches: 6. CDR3 DNA: TGTGCCAGTAGTATTCAAGCGGGGGTCCCCTACAATGAGCAGTTCTTC. Encoded protein: CASSIQAGVPYNEQFF. The entire variable domain, with the rest obtained from reference TRBV19 and TRBJ2-1, is as follows: DGGITQSPKYLFRKEGQNVTLSCEQNLNHDAMYWYRQDPGQGLRLIYYSQIVNDFQKGDIAEGYSVSREKKESFPLTVTSAQKNPTAFYLCASSIQAGVPYNEQFFGPGTRLTVL.

The rearrangement links TRBV7-9 to TRBJ1-3, with 9 bases lining up with TRBD1. V lost 3 bases to trimming and J lost 2 bases; unmatched junction nucleotides: 5. Germline V CDR1 and CDR2: SEHNR, FQNEAQ (reference sequence). The length of the CDR3 is 16 residues. For the CDR3, the DNA is TGTGCCAGCAGCTTGTTTGGACAGGGGACTGGAAACACCATATATTTT. This encodes CASSLFGQGTGNTIYF.

This clone was seen only once. The chain recombines TRBV7-2 with TRBJ2-7, with D tentatively TRBD1 or TRBD2 (5 bases each). This CDR3 contains 15 residues. CDR1 and CDR2 from the germline V gene are SGHTA and FQGNSA. V was pared by 5 bases and J by 2 bases, with 16 bases between. CDR3 sequence (DNA): TGTGCCAGCAGCCCACCGGGACGGGGAACCTACGAGCAGTACTTC. It yields the protein CASSPPGRGTYEQYF.

The genes are TRBV7-6 and TRBJ1-1; D is unresolved. The CDR3 is 15 amino acids. V shed 6 bases and J shed 0 bases, with 14 bases lying between them. From germline, CDR1 is SGHVS and CDR2 FNYEAQ. Written as DNA, the CDR3 is TGTGCCAGCAGTCCCCTACAGAGCATGAACACTGAAGCTTTCTTT. Protein product: CASSPLQSMNTEAFF.

This clone was counted a few times. The chain carries TRBV28 and TRBJ2-1; 8 bases fit TRBD2. The V segment lost 2 bases and the J segment 10 bases; nucleotides outside the gene matches: 16. The CDR3 extends over 17 amino acids. Germline CDR1 and CDR2: MDHEN and SYDVKM. The CDR3 region has the DNA TGTGCCAGCAGTTTAGTTGGGGCGGTAGCGGGGTCTGGGGAGCAGTTCTTC. Translating it yields CASSLVGAVAGSGEQFF.

The chain is built from TRBV6-6 and TRBJ2-7; D is undetermined. Trimming stripped 5 bases from V and 4 bases from J, with 6 bases between. The CDR3 loop spans 11 amino acids. Germline assignment: CDR1 MNHNY and CDR2 SVGAGI (reference sequence). CDR3: CASSQYYEQYF. The DNA of the CDR3 is TGTGCCAGCAGTCAGTATTACGAGCAGTACTTC.

The gene calls are TRBV10-3 and TRBJ2-2, with D unclear. CDR3 length: 14 residues. Germline V CDR1 and CDR2: ENHRY, SYGVKD. Trimming left V 2 bases short and J 6 bases short, with 10 bases between. CDR3 DNA: TGTGCCATCAGTGAGCTAGACTTAGCCGGGGAGCTGTTTTTT. Protein product: CAISELDLAGELFF.

The chain employs TRBV7-9 and TRBJ2-2; 10 positions agree with TRBD1. V shed 5 bases, J shed 3 bases, and the junction held 3 bases outside the gene matches. CDR3 size: 15 residues. Per the germline V gene, CDR1 is SEHNR and CDR2 is FQNEAQ (reference sequence). The CDR3 loop reads CASSRTGGYTGELFF. The CDR3 region has the DNA TGTGCCAGCAGCCGGACAGGGGGGTACACCGGGGAGCTGTTTTTT.

Comments on this clone: Compared with germline, one end of the junction differs, possibly owing to a read error. This chain links TRBV7-7 with TRBJ2-3; 7 nucleotides match TRBD2. Germline assignment: CDR1 SSHAT and CDR2 FNYEAQ (reference sequence). The CDR3 runs to 15 residues. The CDR3 nucleotides read TGTGCTAGCAGCTTGGGCAGCGGGGGCACAGATACGCAGTATTTT. Its translation is CASSLGSGGTDTQYF.

The V gene is TRBV7-8, the J gene TRBJ2-7; 9 bases are shared with TRBD1. The germline V gene encodes CDR1 SGHVS and CDR2 FQNEAQ. The length of the CDR3 is 17 residues. J gave up 5 bases and V 1 base, and 12 bases lay outside the gene matches. The CDR3: CASSLGSGTGRRNEQYF. CDR3 in DNA: TGTGCCAGCAGCTTAGGTTCGGGGACAGGGCGTAGGAACGAGCAGTACTTC.

The chain has TRBV7-2 and TRBJ2-3; 11 bases fit TRBD2. The germline V gene encodes CDR1 SGHTA and CDR2 FQGNSA. The CDR3 has 19 amino acids. Losses at the gene ends were 3 bases for V and 3 bases for J; bases not matched to a gene: 14. The CDR3 reads CASSFLLTSGMQRTDTQYF. In DNA form, the CDR3 reads TGTGCCAGCAGCTTTTTATTGACTAGCGGGATGCAAAGAACAGATACGCAGTATTTT.

This chain connects TRBV28 to TRBJ2-7, with TRBD1 as a possible D gene (6 bases). V was trimmed by 3 bases and J by 1 base, leaving 7 bases between them. Germline CDR1 reads MDHEN; CDR2 reads SYDVKM. There are 13 residues in the CDR3. This CDR3 reads CASSLGASYEQYF. The CDR3, as DNA: TGTGCCAGCAGTTTGGGGGCATCCTACGAGCAGTACTTC.

This clone appeared a few times. The chain combines TRBV19 with TRBJ1-5, with D unclear. Trimming left V 5 bases short and J 7 bases short, with 9 bases between. Per the germline V gene, CDR1 is LNHDA and CDR2 is SQIVND (reference sequence). The CDR3 covers 12 residues. CDR3 region: CASSLGYQPQHF. The DNA for the CDR3 is TGTGCCAGTAGTCTGGGATACCAGCCCCAGCATTTT.

The rearrangement joins TRBV6-5 to TRBJ1-1; D call uncertain. Germline V CDR1 and CDR2: MNHEY, SVGAGI. The CDR3 sequence is 15 residues long. Trimming shortened V by 2 bases and J by 3 bases, and 13 bases separated the two germline ends. The CDR3 DNA is TGTGCCAGCAGTTACGCCGACCAGGTATACACTGAAGCTTTCTTT. It specifies CASSYADQVYTEAFF.

The genes are TRBV4-3 and TRBJ1-1; no clear D. Deletions cut 0 bases from V and 3 bases from J, with 8 bases between. The V gene's germline CDR1 is LGHNA and CDR2 YSLEER. The CDR3 is 14 residues long. The CDR3 loop is CASSQDRQDTEAFF. CDR3 coding DNA: TGCGCCAGCAGCCAAGATCGGCAGGACACTGAAGCTTTCTTT.

V gene TRBV6-5 combines with J gene TRBJ2-3; the D gene is possibly TRBD1 (6 bases). The CDR3 has 15 amino acids. In germline, CDR1 is MNHEY, CDR2 SVGAGI. The V end lost 2 bases, the J end lost 0 bases, and 9 bases lay between the germline ends. This CDR3 is CASSYGGDSTDTQYF. The CDR3 bases are TGTGCCAGCAGTTACGGGGGCGATAGCACAGATACGCAGTATTTT.

This chain joins TRBV2 and TRBJ2-3, with D unclear. CDR1 and CDR2 (germline): SNHLY, FYNNEI. The CDR3 length is 11 residues. V lost 1 base, J lost 13 bases, and 9 bases lay in between. CDR3 loop: CASSEDSSKYF. For the CDR3, the DNA is TGTGCCAGCAGTGAAGACAGTAGCAAGTATTTT.

In this sample, this clone turned up a few times. The chain employs TRBV13 and TRBJ2-7, with TRBD2 matching over 12 bases. V was pared by 0 bases and J by 3 bases, with 0 bases of the junction left unmatched. The CDR3 is made up of 15 amino acids. Germline CDR1 and CDR2: PRHDT and FYEKMQ (reference sequence). The CDR3 region is CASSLGTSGGYEQYF. The CDR3 DNA reads as TGTGCCAGCAGCTTAGGGACTAGCGGGGGCTACGAGCAGTACTTC.

This sequence joins TRBV7-2 and TRBJ2-5; tentatively, D is TRBD1 or TRBD2 (5 bases each). There are 14 residues in the CDR3. Trimming left V 4 bases short and J 2 bases short, with 11 bases between. In germline, CDR1 is SGHTA, CDR2 FQGNSA. CDR3 in DNA: TGTGCCAGCAGCTGGCGAGGGGCGCAAGAGACCCAGTACTTC. It codes for CASSWRGAQETQYF.

In regard to this clone: One end of the junction fails to match germline, which may point to a read error. This chain connects TRBV4-3 to TRBJ2-2, with D maybe TRBD1 (6 bases). Germline loops: CDR1 LGHNA, CDR2 YSLEER. This CDR3 has 20 residues. CDR3 DNA: TGCGCCAGCAGCCAAGGGTATTTCGGTCGACAGGCCCAGGGCACCTGGGAGCTGTTTTTT. Amino acid sequence: CASSQGYFGRQAQGTWELFF.

This clone was recorded once. The J gene is TRBJ2-5, the V gene TRBV18; unclear D gene. The CDR3 is made up of 13 amino acids. Per germline, CDR1 KGHSH and CDR2 LQKENI. The ends were cut back, 4 bases at V and 5 bases at J, with 11 bases in the middle. CDR3 DNA: TGTGCCAGCTCACTGAGAGACGCCGAGACCCAGTACTTC. It is translated as CASSLRDAETQYF. The full variable domain, with the rest looked up from reference TRBV18 and TRBJ2-5, is NAGVMQNPRHLVRRRGQEARLRCSPMKGHSHVYWYRQLPEEGLKFMVYLQKENIIDESGMPKERFSAEFPKEGPSILRIQQVVRGDSAAYFCASSLRDAETQYFGPGTRLLVL.